This TCR beta chain was captured by sequencing in a study of monozygotic twins with inflammatory bowel disease. CDR3 size: 17 residues. Germline loops: CDR1 SGHVS, CDR2 FQNEAQ. Overall study results and limits: It was in IBD patients that TCRbeta diversity (inverse Simpson) was lower than in healthy co-twins. Immunosuppressive treatments were not uniform, and this may have added variability to patient repertoires.

Eight separate reactions per sample yielded the cDNA. TCRalpha and TCRbeta cDNA went through two nested PCRs of approximately 16 and 10 cycles. After re-calling the 5' RACE reads, TCRdb lists one entry per CDR3 protein, DNA absent. Here the sample table reports approximately 400,000 distinct CDR3 sequences. Points on this clonotype: The antigen is not known.

The clonotype originates from a human donor with ulcerative colitis or Crohn's disease, or a healthy co-twin of an affected twin (not recorded which). The chain employs TRBV7-8 and TRBJ2-1; without DNA, the TCRdb call of TRBD2 cannot be checked. What was sequenced was blood. The CDR3 loop is CASSLVEFGLAGNEQFF.